This T cell receptor (beta chain) appears in the sequencing data of a study of high-grade serous ovarian cancer treatment subgroups. For the study at large: Samples averaged around 14,000 reads and several thousand unique TCR beta rearrangements.

The V gene lost 2 bases and the J gene lost 6 bases, with 9 bases spanning the gap. Looked up from germline, CDR1 is GTSNPN and CDR2 is SVGIG (reference sequence). This CDR3 comprises 12 residues. The method was immunoSEQ multiplex PCR; TCRdb's version includes in-frame clones alone and lacks a portion of them. The table lists thousands of clones, 65% to 80% of them singletons. The sample holds a few counts of this clone. Tumor samples were taken before definitive surgery or chemotherapy. This TCR derives from a human donor with high-grade serous ovarian cancer. The rearrangement links TRBV30 to TRBJ2-3, with D perhaps matching TRBD2 (5 bases). Material for sequencing was tumor tissue. The CDR3, as DNA: TGTGCCTGGAGTCTAACGGGGGATACGCAGTATTTT. Translating it yields CAWSLTGDTQYF.